The rows below give T cell receptor beta chains drawn from one sample of a study of T-cell reconstitution after alpha-beta-depleted transplantation in children. TCRdb processed the PCR reads anew with MiXCR; each CDR3 protein has one entry. The sample contains roughly 70,000 distinct CDR3 sequences, 4.9% of which appear only once. The sample consisted of PBMCs, mostly from graft donor cells, taken 180 days after TCRalphabeta/CD19-depleted stem cell transplant. The receptors were sampled from a boy in the first two years of life who had a stem cell transplant for acute myeloid leukemia, so the T cells may come from the graft donor. The CDR3 runs from the conserved cysteine through the conserved F or W. Fields, in order: clone size, V gene, J gene, D gene, CDR3 DNA, CDR3 protein. The D gene is left open where the match is weak. The size entry is marked missing in some rows and otherwise reads once, few, many or a size class.

>-|TRBV28|TRBJ2-1|-
TGTGCCAGGGGCCCCGGGGTGAATGAGCAGTTCTTC
CARGPGVNEQFF
>many|TRBV10-3|TRBJ2-4|TRBD2
TGTGCCATCGGGGAGGGAGGCATTCAGTACTTC
CAIGEGGIQYF
>many|TRBV7-9|TRBJ1-4|-
TGTGCCAGCAGCTTACGATCAGATGAAAAACTGTTTTTT
CASSLRSDEKLFF
>many|TRBV4-1|TRBJ1-6|-
TGCGCCAGCAGCCAAGGGGGGAGCTCCTATAATTCACCCCTCCACTTT
CASSQGGSSYNSPLHF
>many|TRBV18|TRBJ2-4|TRBD1
TGTGCCAGCTCACCGCTGGACAGGGCGAACATTCAGTACTTC
CASSPLDRANIQYF
>many|TRBV7-2|TRBJ1-4|-
TGTGCCAGCAGCGCACCTCGGGGAGCAACTAATGAAAAACTGTTTTTT
CASSAPRGATNEKLFF
>few|TRBV19|TRBJ2-1|-
TGTGCCAGTAGACCGCGCCCGGGGGCCAATGAGCAGTTCTTC
CASRPRPGANEQFF
>many|TRBV27|TRBJ2-1|-
TGTGCCAGCAGTAGGTTCGGGGACTCCTACAATGAGCAGTTCTTC
CASSRFGDSYNEQFF
>many|TRBV4-2|TRBJ1-5|-
TGTGCCAGCAGCCAAGGTCACGGACAGAGCAATCAGCCCCAGCATTTT
CASSQGHGQSNQPQHF
>many|TRBV29-1|TRBJ2-2|-
TGCAGCGTAGACGCCAAGCAAACCGGGGAGCTGTTTTTT
CSVDAKQTGELFF
>-|TRBV3-1|TRBJ2-1|TRBD2
TGTGCCACCTGCGGAGCGGGGGCCCTTTACAATGAGCAGTTCTTC
CATCGAGALYNEQFF
>many|TRBV7-2|TRBJ2-2|-
TGTGCCAGCAGCTTAAGGCGGGGGAACACCGGGGAGCTGTTTTTT
CASSLRRGNTGELFF
>many|TRBV10-3|TRBJ1-6|-
TGTGCCATCAGTGTCCGGGACGCTTCACCCCTCCACTTT
CAISVRDASPLHF
>-|TRBV24-1|TRBJ2-3|TRBD2
TGTGGGGCCAGTGATCCAAGGGGGGGGAAAAGCGGGGGATGGGGTCGTAGCACAGATACGCAGTATTTT
CGASDPRGGKSGGWGRSTDTQYF
>many|TRBV12-3/TRBV12-4|TRBJ1-1|-
TGTGCCAGCACCTCCCGGGGTGAAGCTTTCTTT
CASTSRGEAFF
>-|TRBV20-1|TRBJ2-1|-
TGCAGTGCTAGAGATCAGGAGGGGGCAGGGGGTTTCAATGAGCAGTTCTTC
CSARDQEGAGGFNEQFF
>many|TRBV20-1|TRBJ2-5|TRBD2
TGCAGTGCGGAGGTGGCGACTAGCGGGGGGGAGATAGAGACCCAGTACTTC
CSAEVATSGGEIETQYF
>many|TRBV18|TRBJ2-3|TRBD2
TGTGCCAGCTCCCCCCGAGCGGGGGCCGCGTATACGCAGTATTTT
CASSPRAGAAYTQYF
>many|TRBV3-1|TRBJ2-1|-
TGTGCCAGCAGCCAAGAACGCGGATACAATGAGCAGTTCTTC
CASSQERGYNEQFF
>many|TRBV15|TRBJ1-1|-
TGTGCCACCAGTCGGGACAAGGGCGCTTTCTTT
CATSRDKGAFF
>many|TRBV6-5|TRBJ2-5|-
TGTGCCAGCAGTTACAATCTGTTGGGAGAGACCCAGTACTTC
CASSYNLLGETQYF
>many|TRBV20-1|TRBJ1-5|-
TGCAGTGCGATCGGGGGGCTTGATCAGCCCCAGCATTTT
CSAIGGLDQPQHF
>many|TRBV12-3/TRBV12-4|TRBJ2-7|-
TGTGCCAGCAGTCCTCGGGACAACTGGCAGTACTTC
CASSPRDNWQYF
>many|TRBV10-2|TRBJ2-6|-
TGCGCCAGCAGCGGCCAGCCCCTCTCTGGGGCCAACGTCCTGACTTTC
CASSGQPLSGANVLTF